This T cell receptor beta chain was captured in a study of technical replicates of blood from a few donors. Germline assignment: CDR1 SGDLS and CDR2 YYNGEE. Trimming cost V 4 bases and J 0 bases, with 9 bases left between them. The CDR3 spans 14 residues. TCRdb keeps only in-frame clones here, not all; method: immunoSEQ multiplex PCR. The sample lists 79,000 or so clones; roughly 91% were seen once. This clone is a singleton in its sample. The sample comprised T cells isolated from PBMCs. The chain is built from TRBV9 and TRBJ2-3; D perhaps matches TRBD1 (5 bases). This receptor was obtained from a human donor in good health. CDR3 sequence: CASSHPGSTDTQYF. DNA of the CDR3: TGTGCCAGCAGCCATCCAGGGAGCACAGATACGCAGTATTTT. Looking up the rest from reference TRBV9 and TRBJ2-3 gives the full variable domain: DSGVTQTPKHLITATGQRVTLRCSPRSGDLSVYWYQQSLDQGLQFLIQYYNGEERAKGNILERFSAQQFPDLHSELNLSSLELGDSALYFCASSHPGSTDTQYFGPGTRLTVL.